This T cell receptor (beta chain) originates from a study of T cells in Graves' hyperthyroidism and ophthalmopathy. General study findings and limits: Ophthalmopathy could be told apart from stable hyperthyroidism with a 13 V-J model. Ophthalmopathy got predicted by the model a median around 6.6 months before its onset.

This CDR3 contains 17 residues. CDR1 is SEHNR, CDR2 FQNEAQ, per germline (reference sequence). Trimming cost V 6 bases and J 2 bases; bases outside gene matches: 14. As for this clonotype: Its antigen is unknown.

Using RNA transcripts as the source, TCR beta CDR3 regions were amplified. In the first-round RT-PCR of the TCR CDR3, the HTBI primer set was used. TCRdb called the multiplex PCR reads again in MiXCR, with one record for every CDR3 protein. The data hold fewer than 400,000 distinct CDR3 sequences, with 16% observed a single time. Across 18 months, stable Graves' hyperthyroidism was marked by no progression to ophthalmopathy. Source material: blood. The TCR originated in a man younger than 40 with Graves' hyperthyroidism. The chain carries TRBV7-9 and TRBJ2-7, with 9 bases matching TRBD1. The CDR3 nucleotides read TGTGCCAGCAGTCAGCACCCCACCGGGACAGGGACCTACGAGCAGTACTTC. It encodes CASSQHPTGTGTYEQYF.